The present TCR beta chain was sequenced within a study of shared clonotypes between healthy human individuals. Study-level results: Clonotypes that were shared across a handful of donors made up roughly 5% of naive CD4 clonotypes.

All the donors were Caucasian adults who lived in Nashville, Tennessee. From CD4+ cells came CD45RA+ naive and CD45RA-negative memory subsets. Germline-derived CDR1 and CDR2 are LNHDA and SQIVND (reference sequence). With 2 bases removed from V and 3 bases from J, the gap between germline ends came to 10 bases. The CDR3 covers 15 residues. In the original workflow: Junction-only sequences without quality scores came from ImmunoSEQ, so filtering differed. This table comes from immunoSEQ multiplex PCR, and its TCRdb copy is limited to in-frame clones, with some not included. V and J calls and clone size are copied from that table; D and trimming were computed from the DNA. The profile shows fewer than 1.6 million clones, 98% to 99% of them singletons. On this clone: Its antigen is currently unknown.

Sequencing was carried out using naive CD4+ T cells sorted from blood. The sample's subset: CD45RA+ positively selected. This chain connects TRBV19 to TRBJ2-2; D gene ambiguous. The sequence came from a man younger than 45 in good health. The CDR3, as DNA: TGTGCCAGTAGTATACGTCCCCGATACACCGGGGAGCTGTTTTTT. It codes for CASSIRPRYTGELFF.